The clone carrying this T cell receptor (beta chain) was detected ten times or more. V shed 8 bases and J 4 bases; nucleotides not matched to a gene: 13. The germline V gene encodes CDR1 SNHLY and CDR2 FYNNEI. The CDR3 is 15 residues long. The data originate from a study of T-cell reconstitution after alpha-beta-depleted transplantation in children. It was with unique molecular identifiers that the TCRbeta library was prepared. TCRdb passed the PCR reads through MiXCR, listing each CDR3 protein once. The sample shows over 550,000 distinct CDR3 sequences, under 12% of them seen only once. This receptor was taken from a human donor who donated a stem cell graft to a child with acute myeloid leukemia. The material sequenced was PBMCs from the stem cell graft donor, taken from the stem cell graft. The J gene is TRBJ2-5, the V gene TRBV2; the match to TRBD2 covers 7 bases. The CDR3 reads CASFWRERAGETQYF. CDR3 DNA sequence: TGTGCCAGCTTTTGGCGGGAGAGGGCGGGAGAGACCCAGTACTTC.